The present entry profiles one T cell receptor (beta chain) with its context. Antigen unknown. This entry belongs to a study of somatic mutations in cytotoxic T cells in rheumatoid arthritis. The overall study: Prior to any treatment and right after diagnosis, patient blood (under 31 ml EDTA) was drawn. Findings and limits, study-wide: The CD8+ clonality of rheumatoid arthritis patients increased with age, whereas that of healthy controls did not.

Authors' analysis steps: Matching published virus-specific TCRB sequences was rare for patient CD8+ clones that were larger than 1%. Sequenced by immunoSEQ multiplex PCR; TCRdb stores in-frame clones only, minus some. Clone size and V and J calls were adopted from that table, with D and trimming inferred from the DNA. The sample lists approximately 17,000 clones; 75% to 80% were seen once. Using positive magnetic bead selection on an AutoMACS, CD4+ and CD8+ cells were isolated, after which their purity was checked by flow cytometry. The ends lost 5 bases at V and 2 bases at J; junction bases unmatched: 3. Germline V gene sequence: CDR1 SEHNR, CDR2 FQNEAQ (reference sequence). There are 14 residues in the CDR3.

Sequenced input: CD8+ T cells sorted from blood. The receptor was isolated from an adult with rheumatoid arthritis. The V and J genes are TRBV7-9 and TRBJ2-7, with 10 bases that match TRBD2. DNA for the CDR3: TGTGCCAGCAGCGCAGCGGGAGGGCCCTACGAGCAGTACTTC. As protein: CASSAAGGPYEQYF.